The clone carrying this T cell receptor (beta chain) came up once. The CDR3 is made up of 15 amino acids. J gave up 5 bases and V 5 bases, and 13 bases lay outside the gene matches. The germline gives CDR1 GTSNPN, CDR2 SVGIG (reference sequence). The data were taken from a study of blood T cell repertoires in COVID-19. TCRdb's table, derived via immunoSEQ multiplex PCR, lists solely in-frame clones and lacks some. This sample has 400,000 or so clones, with 70% to 90% found just once. The TCR sequence derives from a man in his forties in a cohort exposed to, infected with or recovered from COVID-19 (not recorded which). Sequencing was carried out using PBMCs or T cells enriched from blood (not recorded which). This chain joins TRBV30 and TRBJ2-3; 7 nucleotides align to TRBD1. CDR3 nucleotides: TGTGCCTGGTCCCTTAAGACAGGGCTGGTAGATACGCAGTATTTT. Translation: CAWSLKTGLVDTQYF.